This entry is about one T cell receptor (beta chain). Its antigen is not known. The sample comes from a study of beta chain features in type 1 diabetes. Study-wide results and limits: Shorter TCRB CDR3s, moderately but significantly so, were found in Type 1 diabetes patients in all four CD4+ subsets. Any HLA type influence on TCRB rearrangement was left unresolved here. Within the patient group, naive, central memory and Treg TCRB repertoires appeared more similar to each other than within healthy donors.

The entirety of the isolated RNA underwent reverse transcription, so expressed TCRB transcripts were sequenced. Only in-frame clones appear in the TCRdb table, and some are missing; sequencing was by immunoSEQ multiplex PCR. The sample has around 300,000 clones; approximately 11% are singletons. The sample was naive CD4+ T cells from blood. The clonotype originates from a woman younger than 45 in good health.

The CDR3 loop is CASSPYRENEQFF. For the CDR3, the DNA is TGTGCCAGCAGCCCCTACAGGGAAAATGAGCAGTTCTTC. The V call is TRBV7-6, the J call TRBJ2-1; the D gene is possibly TRBD1 (6 bases). V dropped 5 bases and J dropped 7 bases, with 12 bases sitting between them. The CDR3 is 13 amino acids. Germline CDR1 SGHVS, CDR2 FNYEAQ.